These 8 T cell receptor beta chains share one sample of origin, sequenced in a study of cytomegalovirus exposure and HLA in healthy donors. PCR used 60 Vbeta primers and 13 Jbeta primers. TCRdb's table, derived via immunoSEQ multiplex PCR, lists solely in-frame clones and lacks some. The sample records about 160,000 clones, about 71% being singletons. The sample comprised PBMCs. The receptors shown here come from a woman aged 25 to 45 in good health and CMV-seronegative.

The gene calls are TRBV5-6 and TRBJ1-3; tentatively, D is TRBD1 (5 bases). V lost 4 bases, J lost 1 base, and 21 bases lay in between. This CDR3 is built from 18 residues. CDR1 and CDR2 (germline): SGHDT, YYEEEE. The CDR3 here is CASSGTLGRAISGNTIYF. Written as DNA, the CDR3 is TGTGCCAGCAGCGGAACATTAGGCAGGGCCATTTCTGGAAACACCATATATTTT.

This clone was seen a handful of times. The chain employs TRBV29-1 and TRBJ2-7; 8 bases line up with TRBD1. The CDR3 spans 13 residues. Trimming cost V 4 bases and J 4 bases; bases outside gene matches: 6. Germline V CDR1 and CDR2: SQVTM, ANQGSEA. CDR3 sequence (DNA): TGCAGCGTTGGGGAGACAGGGGTTTACGAGCAGTACTTC. This codes for CSVGETGVYEQYF.

Regarding this clone: Other DNA sequences in the same sample also yield this CDR3. The chain joins TRBV9 to TRBJ1-5, with a tentative D call TRBD1 (5 bases). Germline CDR1 reads SGDLS; CDR2 reads YYNGEE. The CDR3 totals 14 residues. Trimming stripped 2 bases from V and 2 bases from J, with 8 bases between. CDR3 bases: TGTGCCAGCAGCGTGGGGGGGGGCAATCAGCCCCAGCATTTT. This encodes CASSVGGGNQPQHF. The whole variable domain, remainder taken from reference TRBV9 and TRBJ1-5, is DSGVTQTPKHLITATGQRVTLRCSPRSGDLSVYWYQQSLDQGLQFLIQYYNGEERAKGNILERFSAQQFPDLHSELNLSSLELGDSALYFCASSVGGGNQPQHFGDGTRLSIL.

The rearrangement joins TRBV9 to TRBJ2-1, with D possibly being TRBD2 (6 bases). With 1 base removed from V and 3 bases from J, the gap between germline ends came to 11 bases. The CDR3 totals 15 residues. The V gene's germline CDR1 is SGDLS and CDR2 YYNGEE. The CDR3 DNA reads as TGTGCCAGCAGCGTAAGTATGGACTACTACAATGAGCAGTTCTTC. Protein product: CASSVSMDYYNEQFF.

This chain joins TRBV20-1 and TRBJ2-3; no clear D gene. This CDR3 spans 11 amino acids. The V gene lost 6 bases and the J gene lost 4 bases, with 8 bases spanning the gap. The V gene's germline CDR1 is DFQATT and CDR2 SNEGSKA (reference sequence). Here the CDR3 reads CSAYNSDTQYF. CDR3 nucleotide sequence: TGCAGTGCGTATAATTCAGATACGCAGTATTTT.

The rearrangement links TRBV7-6 to TRBJ1-5; D possibly corresponds to TRBD1 (6 bases). From germline, CDR1 is SGHVS and CDR2 FNYEAQ. This CDR3 has 15 amino acids. V shed 5 bases and J shed 0 bases, with 11 bases lying between them. The CDR3 region has the DNA TGTGCCAGCAGCCCGGACAGCTCTAGCAATCAGCCCCAGCATTTT. Its protein product is CASSPDSSSNQPQHF.

As regards this clone: The same CDR3 is also encoded by other DNA sequences in this sample. The chain combines TRBV6-1 with TRBJ1-2; no clear D gene. Germline CDR1 reads MNHNS; CDR2 reads SASEGT. There are 12 residues in the CDR3. V was cut by 3 bases and J by 4 bases, with 6 bases left in between. This CDR3 is CASSDRGYGYTF. In DNA form, the CDR3 reads TGTGCCAGCAGTGACCGAGGCTATGGCTACACCTTC.

This rearrangement joins TRBV5-4 to TRBJ2-3, with 9 bases matching TRBD1. There are 15 residues in the CDR3. Germline assignment: CDR1 SGHNT and CDR2 YYREEE (reference sequence). With V trimmed by 4 bases and J by 5 bases, 8 bases remained unmatched. The CDR3 DNA sequence: TGTGCCAGCAGCACCGACAGGGGGACGGTAGATACGCAGTATTTT. It encodes CASSTDRGTVDTQYF.